Each of the 17 T cell receptor beta chains below was sequenced from the same sample in a study of identical twins. TCRdb analysed the 5' RACE reads with MiXCR anew, one entry per CDR3 protein. This table holds about 470,000 distinct CDR3 sequences, 24% found once. In addition, the sample was reused for a study of T cells expressing NK-cell markers.

Sequenced input: CD4+ T cells sorted from blood. These receptors were taken from a woman in her late teens or twenties in good health.

This clonotype was observed many times. J is TRBJ2-7 and V is TRBV12-3 or TRBV12-4; D perhaps matches TRBD1 (5 bases). The CDR3 is 15 residues long. The ends were cut back, 4 bases at V and 1 base at J, with 14 bases in the middle. The CDR3 nucleotides read TGTGCCAGCAGTTACAGGAAAAAGACATCCTACGAGCAGTACTTC. Protein product: CASSYRKKTSYEQYF.

This clonotype appeared a few times. The CDR3 spells CASSAGPDNSPLHF. CDR3 nucleotide sequence: TGTGCCAGCAGCGCGGGTCCAGATAATTCACCCCTCCACTTT. J is TRBJ1-6 and V is TRBV9, with D unresolved. With 3 bases removed from V and 5 bases from J, the gap between germline ends came to 9 bases. The germline CDR1 and CDR2 sequences are SGDLS and YYNGEE. The CDR3 spans 14 residues.

V usage is TRBV7-9 and J usage is TRBJ2-7; D unclear. V was trimmed by 1 base and J by 7 bases, leaving 11 bases between them. Germline V lookup: CDR1 SEHNR, CDR2 FQNEAQ (reference sequence). This CDR3 has 13 amino acids. The DNA of the CDR3 is TGTGCCAGCAGCTTAGACTCTATTGGGGAGCAGTACTTC. It codes for CASSLDSIGEQYF.

This clonotype was detected only a few times. The chain couples TRBV6-2 or TRBV6-3 to TRBJ1-2; D perhaps matches TRBD1 (5 bases). The V end lost 5 bases, the J end lost 5 bases, and 27 bases lay between the germline ends. Germline CDR1 reads MNHEY; CDR2 reads SVGEGT. The CDR3 covers 18 residues. The CDR3 region has the DNA TGTGCCAGCAGTCTCCTACCGGGACCCCGTCTAACCCCATATGGCTACACCTTC. Encoded protein: CASSLLPGPRLTPYGYTF.

This clonotype was observed many times. The chain links TRBV12-3 or TRBV12-4 to TRBJ1-5; weak D call: TRBD1 (5 bases). Trimming left V 5 bases short and J 8 bases short, with 16 bases between. The CDR3 consists of 14 residues. CDR3 region: CASSRRGPGEPQHF. CDR3 nucleotides: TGTGCCAGCAGTCGGAGGGGTCCCGGGGAGCCCCAGCATTTT.

The chain links TRBV5-5 to TRBJ2-7; D gene unclear. V lost 1 base and J 1 base, leaving 15 bases between the germline ends. The CDR3 consists of 16 residues. Per germline, CDR1 SGHKS and CDR2 YYEKEE (reference sequence). CDR3 amino acids: CASSLRSGMASYEQYF. The CDR3 DNA follows: TGTGCCAGCAGCTTGCGGTCCGGAATGGCATCCTACGAGCAGTACTTC.

The V call is TRBV7-4, the J call TRBJ2-7; D gene uncertain. V lost 5 bases to trimming and J lost 3 bases, with 11 bases between them. The CDR3 has 13 amino acids. The germline V gene encodes CDR1 SGHVT and CDR2 SQSDAQ. The CDR3 sequence is CASSHRDLYEQYF. Here the CDR3 DNA reads TGTGCCAGCAGCCACCGTGACCTCTACGAGCAGTACTTC.

This clonotype was seen a few times. CDR3 amino acids: CASSSTNRVTEAFF. CDR3 sequence (DNA): TGCGCCAGCAGCTCAACTAACAGGGTCACTGAAGCTTTCTTT. This rearrangement joins TRBV5-1 to TRBJ1-1, with TRBD1 as a possible D gene (6 bases). V lost 3 bases and J 4 bases, leaving 13 bases between the germline ends. CDR1 SGHRS and CDR2 YFSETQ come from the germline V gene. This CDR3 comprises 14 residues.

This clonotype was picked up one time. The rearrangement links TRBV25-1 to TRBJ2-2; D not resolved. V was clipped by 1 base and J by 0 bases, with 15 bases between them. The CDR3 is 18 amino acids. Per germline, CDR1 MGHDK and CDR2 SYGVNS. The CDR3 is CASSEWEGSTSNTGELFF. DNA of the CDR3: TGTGCCAGCAGTGAATGGGAAGGCAGCACCTCGAACACCGGGGAGCTGTTTTTT.

This clonotype appeared a few times. This rearrangement joins TRBV20-1 to TRBJ1-1; TRBD1 is a possible D gene (5 bases). V lost 5 bases to trimming and J lost 0 bases, with 16 bases between them. The CDR3 is 15 amino acids. CDR1 DFQATT and CDR2 SNEGSKA come from the germline V gene (reference sequence). In nucleotides, the CDR3 is TGCAGTGCTCCCCCCGGGGCCTTCATGAACACTGAAGCTTTCTTT. This sequence encodes CSAPPGAFMNTEAFF.

V usage is TRBV6-1 and J usage is TRBJ1-5; the match to TRBD1 covers 7 bases. This CDR3 comprises 15 residues. Trimming at V came to 6 bases and at J to 2 bases, leaving 7 bases not matched to a gene. Germline CDR1 is MNHNS and CDR2 is SASEGT. CDR3 coding DNA: TGTGCCAGCAGCCGACAGGGTTTCGGCAATCAGCCCCAGCATTTT. This encodes CASSRQGFGNQPQHF.

V gene TRBV6-1 combines with J gene TRBJ2-7; D unresolved. From germline, CDR1 is MNHNS and CDR2 SASEGT. Trimming took 6 bases from V and 9 from J, leaving 21 bases between them. CDR3 length: 14 residues. CDR3 nucleotides: TGTGCCAGCAGCTCGTTATCACCTACCCTCGGGCAGTACTTC. Its translation: CASSSLSPTLGQYF.

This clonotype has ten or more counts. V gene TRBV12-3 or TRBV12-4 combines with J gene TRBJ1-2; D is unclear. CDR3 length: 13 residues. Trimming shortened V by 7 bases and J by 4 bases, and 13 bases separated the two germline ends. DNA of the CDR3: TGTGCCAGCACCAGACCGGATTCCTATGGCTACACCTTC. Encoded protein: CASTRPDSYGYTF.

This chain uses TRBV20-1 with TRBJ2-6; the D gene is possibly TRBD1 (5 bases). The CDR3 runs 17 residues. Germline values: CDR1 DFQATT, CDR2 SNEGSKA (reference sequence). V was clipped by 2 bases and J by 0 bases, with 14 bases between them. Here the CDR3 DNA reads TGCAGTGCTAGATTGGCAGGGTCACCCTCTGGGGCCAACGTCCTGACTTTC. Its translation is CSARLAGSPSGANVLTF.

This chain links TRBV7-2 with TRBJ2-7; 8 positions match TRBD2. Germline trimming cut 1 base from V and 0 bases from J; bases unmatched to any gene: 2. Looked up from germline, CDR1 is SGHTA and CDR2 is FQGNSA. The CDR3 covers 15 residues. The CDR3 loop is CASSLVSGVSYEQYF. The CDR3 nucleotides are TGTGCCAGCAGCTTAGTTAGCGGGGTCTCCTACGAGCAGTACTTC.

This clonotype was seen a few times. The CDR3 DNA reads as TGCGCCAGCAGCTTATCCGGGACTAGCGGCTACTCAATAAATGAGCAGTTCTTC. It codes for CASSLSGTSGYSINEQFF. The J gene is TRBJ2-1, the V gene TRBV5-1; 11 bases are a match to TRBD2. V trimming: 2 bases; J trimming: 7 bases; junction bases outside the gene matches: 14. The CDR3 spans 18 residues. Germline CDR1 SGHRS, CDR2 YFSETQ.

The genes are TRBV11-3 and TRBJ2-3; D remains unclear. Germline values: CDR1 SGHNT, CDR2 YENEEA. V was pared by 5 bases and J by 6 bases, with 15 bases between. This CDR3 is 14 amino acids long. The CDR3 DNA reads as TGTGCCAGCAGCCTCAGGACCGTTGCTGATACGCAGTATTTT. It is translated as CASSLRTVADTQYF.